This T cell receptor (beta chain) was sequenced in a study of chemoradiotherapy in HPV16-positive cancers. Points from the study as a whole: For HPV16-positive patients, expanding HPV-responsive T cells associated with longer recurrence-free survival. During treatment, candidate HPV-specific clones and E7-related motifs expanded in tumor.

The protocol was immunoSEQ multiplex PCR, while the TCRdb copy is restricted to in-frame clones and leaves out a portion. The sample lists some 4,900 clones, 95% to 97% seen once, with 3% to 3.5% in the top ten. Details on this clone: Antigen specificity is unknown.

The TCR sequence derives from a human donor with HPV-associated anogenital cancer. Sequencing used tumor tissue, obtained from a patient who underwent chemoradiotherapy.

The CDR3 bases are TGTGCCAGCAGCCCCTCTCAAGACAGGTGGAACACTGAAGCTTTCTTT. Encoded protein: CASSPSQDRWNTEAFF. The V gene is TRBV9, the J gene TRBJ1-1, with TRBD1 as a possible D gene (6 bases). The germline gives CDR1 SGDLS, CDR2 YYNGEE. The length of the CDR3 is 16 residues. V was trimmed by 4 bases and J by 1 base, leaving 17 bases between them.